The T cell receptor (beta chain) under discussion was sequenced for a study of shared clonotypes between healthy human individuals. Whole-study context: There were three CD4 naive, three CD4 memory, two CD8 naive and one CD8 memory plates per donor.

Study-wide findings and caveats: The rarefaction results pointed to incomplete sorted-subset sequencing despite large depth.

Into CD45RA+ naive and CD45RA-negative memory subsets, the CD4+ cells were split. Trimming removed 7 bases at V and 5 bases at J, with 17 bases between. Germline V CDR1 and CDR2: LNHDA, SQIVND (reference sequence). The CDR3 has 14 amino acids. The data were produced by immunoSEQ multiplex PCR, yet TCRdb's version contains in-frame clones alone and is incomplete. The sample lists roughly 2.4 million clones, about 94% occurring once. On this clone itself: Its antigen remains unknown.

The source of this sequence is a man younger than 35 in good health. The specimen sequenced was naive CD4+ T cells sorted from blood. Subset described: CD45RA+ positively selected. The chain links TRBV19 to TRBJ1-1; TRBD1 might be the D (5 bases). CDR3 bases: TGTGCCAGTATTAGGGGCCCGGGTGGTACTGAAGCTTTCTTT. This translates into CASIRGPGGTEAFF.